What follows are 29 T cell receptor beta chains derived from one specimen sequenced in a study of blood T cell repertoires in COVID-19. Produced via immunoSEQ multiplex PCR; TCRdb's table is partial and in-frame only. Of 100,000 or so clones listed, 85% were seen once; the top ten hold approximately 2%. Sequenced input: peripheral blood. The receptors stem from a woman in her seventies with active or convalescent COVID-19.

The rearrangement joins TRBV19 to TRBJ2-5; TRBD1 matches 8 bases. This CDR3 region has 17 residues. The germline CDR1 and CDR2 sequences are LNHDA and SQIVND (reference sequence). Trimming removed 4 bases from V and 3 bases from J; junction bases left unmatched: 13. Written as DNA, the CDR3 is TGTGCCAGTAGTACCACCCTCCCCGGACAGGGAAAAGAGACCCAGTACTTC. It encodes CASSTTLPGQGKETQYF. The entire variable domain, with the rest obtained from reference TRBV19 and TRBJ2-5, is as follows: DGGITQSPKYLFRKEGQNVTLSCEQNLNHDAMYWYRQDPGQGLRLIYYSQIVNDFQKGDIAEGYSVSREKKESFPLTVTSAQKNPTAFYLCASSTTLPGQGKETQYFGPGTRLLVL.

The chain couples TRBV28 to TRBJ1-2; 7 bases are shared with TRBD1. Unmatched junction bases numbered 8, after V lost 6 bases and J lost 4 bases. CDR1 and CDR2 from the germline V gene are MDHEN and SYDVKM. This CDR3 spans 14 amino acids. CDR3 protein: CASRDIGQVYGYTF. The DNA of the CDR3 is TGTGCCAGCAGGGACATAGGACAGGTCTATGGCTACACCTTC.

The CDR3, as DNA: TGCGCCAGCAGCTTGGGTATTGCTAGCGGGGTTTACAATGAGCAGTTCTTC. As protein: CASSLGIASGVYNEQFF. The gene calls are TRBV5-1 and TRBJ2-1; 9 nucleotides line up with TRBD2. Per germline, CDR1 SGHRS and CDR2 YFSETQ. With 0 bases clipped from V and 4 bases from J, the junction kept 8 bases outside the gene matches. The CDR3 is 17 amino acids.

This CDR3 is CASSDSRDNNYGYTF. In nucleotides, the CDR3 is TGTGCCAGCAGTGACTCGAGAGACAACAACTATGGCTACACCTTC. The chain uses TRBV6-4 and TRBJ1-2; D call uncertain. In germline, CDR1 is MRHNA, CDR2 SNTAGT. Trimming left V 0 bases short and J 2 bases short, with 10 bases between. The CDR3 runs to 15 residues.

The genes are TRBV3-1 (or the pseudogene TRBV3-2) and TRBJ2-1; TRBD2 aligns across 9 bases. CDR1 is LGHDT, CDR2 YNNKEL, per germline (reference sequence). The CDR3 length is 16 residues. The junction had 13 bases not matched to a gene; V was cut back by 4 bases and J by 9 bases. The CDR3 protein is CASSRLKAGGESEQFF. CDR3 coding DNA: TGTGCCAGCAGCCGACTCAAAGCGGGGGGTGAGAGTGAGCAGTTCTTC.

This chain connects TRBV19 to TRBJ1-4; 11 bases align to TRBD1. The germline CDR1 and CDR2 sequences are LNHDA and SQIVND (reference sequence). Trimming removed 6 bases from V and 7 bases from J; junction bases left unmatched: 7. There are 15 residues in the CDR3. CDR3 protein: CASSGQGASGEKLFF. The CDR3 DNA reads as TGTGCCAGTAGCGGACAGGGGGCGTCGGGTGAAAAACTGTTTTTT.

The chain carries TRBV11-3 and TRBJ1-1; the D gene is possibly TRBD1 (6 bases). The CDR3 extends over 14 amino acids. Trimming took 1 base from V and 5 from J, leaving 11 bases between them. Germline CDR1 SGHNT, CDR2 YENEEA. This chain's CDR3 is CASSLGDTYTEAFF. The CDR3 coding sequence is TGTGCCAGCAGCTTAGGGGACACTTATACTGAAGCTTTCTTT.

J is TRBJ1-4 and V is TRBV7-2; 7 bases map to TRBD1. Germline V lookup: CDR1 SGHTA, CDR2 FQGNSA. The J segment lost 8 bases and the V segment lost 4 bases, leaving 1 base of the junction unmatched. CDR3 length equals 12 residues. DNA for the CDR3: TGTGCCAGCAGCTCGGACAGGGAAAAACTGTTTTTT. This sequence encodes CASSSDREKLFF.

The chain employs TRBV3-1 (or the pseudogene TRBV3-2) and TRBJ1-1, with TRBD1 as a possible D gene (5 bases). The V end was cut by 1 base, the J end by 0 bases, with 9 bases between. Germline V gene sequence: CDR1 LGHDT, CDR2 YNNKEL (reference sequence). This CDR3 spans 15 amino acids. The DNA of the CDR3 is TGTGCCAGCAGCCAAGGCGGGACGATGAACACTGAAGCTTTCTTT. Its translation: CASSQGGTMNTEAFF.

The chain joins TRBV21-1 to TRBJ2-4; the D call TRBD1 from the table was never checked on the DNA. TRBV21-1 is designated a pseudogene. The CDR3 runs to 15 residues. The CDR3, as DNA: TGTGCCAGCACCACAGTGGGCCCTCAGGGCGGCATTCAGTACTTC. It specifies CASTTVGPQGGIQYF.

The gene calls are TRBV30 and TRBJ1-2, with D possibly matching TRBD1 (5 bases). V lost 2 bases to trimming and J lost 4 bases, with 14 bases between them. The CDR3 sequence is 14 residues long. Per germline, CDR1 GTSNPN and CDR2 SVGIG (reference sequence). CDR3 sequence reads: CAWSTQGPLYGYTF. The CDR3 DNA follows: TGTGCCTGGAGTACCCAGGGCCCCCTCTATGGCTACACCTTC.

CDR3 residues: CASSASYGYTF. The CDR3 nucleotides are TGTGCCAGCAGCGCTAGTTATGGCTACACCTTC. The chain is built from TRBV9 and TRBJ1-2; no definite D call. V lost 3 bases, J lost 5 bases, and 5 bases lay in between. The CDR3 consists of 11 residues. CDR1 SGDLS and CDR2 YYNGEE come from the germline V gene.

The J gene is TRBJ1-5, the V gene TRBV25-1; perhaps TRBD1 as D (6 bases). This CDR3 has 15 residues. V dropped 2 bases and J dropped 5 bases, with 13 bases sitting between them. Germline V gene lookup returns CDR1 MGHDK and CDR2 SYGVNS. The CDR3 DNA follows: TGTGCCAGCAGTGAAGCAGGGGTGGGTTATCAGCCCCAGCATTTT. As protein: CASSEAGVGYQPQHF.

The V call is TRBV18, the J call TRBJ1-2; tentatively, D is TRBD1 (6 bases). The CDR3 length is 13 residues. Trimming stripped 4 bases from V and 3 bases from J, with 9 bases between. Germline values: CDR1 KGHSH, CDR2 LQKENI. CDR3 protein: CASSLQGDYGYTF. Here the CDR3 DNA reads TGTGCCAGCTCACTACAGGGTGACTATGGCTACACCTTC.

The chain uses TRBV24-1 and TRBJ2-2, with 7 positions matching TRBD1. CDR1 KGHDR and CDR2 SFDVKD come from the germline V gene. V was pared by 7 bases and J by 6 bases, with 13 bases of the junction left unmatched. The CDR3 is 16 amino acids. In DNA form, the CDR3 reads TGTGCCACCAGAGCTACAGGGGCTCCGGGTTCCGGGGAGCTGTTTTTT. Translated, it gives CATRATGAPGSGELFF.

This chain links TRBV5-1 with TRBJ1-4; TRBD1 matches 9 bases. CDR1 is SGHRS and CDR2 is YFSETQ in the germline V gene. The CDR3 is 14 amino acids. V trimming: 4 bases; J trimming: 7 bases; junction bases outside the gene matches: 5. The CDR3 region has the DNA TGCGCCAGCAGCGCGGGACAGGGAAGTGAAAAACTGTTTTTT. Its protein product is CASSAGQGSEKLFF.

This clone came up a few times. CDR3 residues: CASIMRLNTGELFF. DNA of the CDR3: TGTGCCAGCATTATGAGGTTGAACACCGGGGAGCTGTTTTTT. The V call is TRBV28, the J call TRBJ2-2; D remains unclear. The CDR3 contains 14 residues. Germline CDR1 reads MDHEN; CDR2 reads SYDVKM. The ends were cut back, 7 bases at V and 1 base at J, with 10 bases in the middle. Drawing the rest from reference TRBV28 and TRBJ2-2, the complete variable domain is DVKVTQSSRYLVKRTGEKVFLECVQDMDHENMFWYRQDPGLGLRLIYFSYDVKMKEKGDIPEGYSVSREKKERFSLILESASTNQTSMYLCASIMRLNTGELFFGEGSRLTVL.

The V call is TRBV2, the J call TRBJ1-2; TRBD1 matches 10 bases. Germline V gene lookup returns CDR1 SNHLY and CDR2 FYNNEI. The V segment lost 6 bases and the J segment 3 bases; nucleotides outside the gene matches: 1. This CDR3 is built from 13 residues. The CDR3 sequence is CASSGTGDYGYTF. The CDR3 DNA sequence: TGTGCCAGCAGCGGGACAGGGGACTATGGCTACACCTTC.

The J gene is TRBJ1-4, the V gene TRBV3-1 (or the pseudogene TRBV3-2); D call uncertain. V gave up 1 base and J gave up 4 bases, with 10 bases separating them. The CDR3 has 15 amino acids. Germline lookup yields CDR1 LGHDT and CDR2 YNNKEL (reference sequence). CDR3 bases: TGTGCCAGCAGCCAAGGGTGGGAGATTAATGAAAAACTGTTTTTT. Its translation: CASSQGWEINEKLFF.

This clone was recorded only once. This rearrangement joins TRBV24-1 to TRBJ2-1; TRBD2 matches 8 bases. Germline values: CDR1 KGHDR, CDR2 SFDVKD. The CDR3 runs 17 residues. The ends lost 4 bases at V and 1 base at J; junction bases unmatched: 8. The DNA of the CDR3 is TGTGCCACCAGTGACCCTGGACTAGCTACGTCCTACAATGAGCAGTTCTTC. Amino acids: CATSDPGLATSYNEQFF.

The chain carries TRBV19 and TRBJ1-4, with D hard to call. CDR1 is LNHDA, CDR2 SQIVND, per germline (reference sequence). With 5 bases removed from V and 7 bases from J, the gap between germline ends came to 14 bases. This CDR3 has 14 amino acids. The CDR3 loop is CASSPLDGIEKLFF. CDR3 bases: TGTGCCAGTAGTCCCCTGGACGGGATTGAAAAACTGTTTTTT.

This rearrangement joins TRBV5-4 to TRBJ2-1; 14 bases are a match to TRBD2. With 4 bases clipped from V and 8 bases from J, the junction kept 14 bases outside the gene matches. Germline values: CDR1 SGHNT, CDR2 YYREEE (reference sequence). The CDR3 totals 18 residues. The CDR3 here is CASSDPTSGTSGGHEQFF. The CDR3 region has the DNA TGTGCCAGCAGCGATCCGACTTCCGGGACTAGCGGGGGTCATGAGCAGTTCTTC.

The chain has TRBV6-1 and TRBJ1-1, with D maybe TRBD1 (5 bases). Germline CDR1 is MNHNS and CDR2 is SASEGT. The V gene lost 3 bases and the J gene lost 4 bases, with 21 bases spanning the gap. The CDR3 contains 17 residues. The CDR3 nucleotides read TGTGCCAGCAGTGACGGATTGCCCGGACATCCGTTCACTGAAGCTTTCTTT. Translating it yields CASSDGLPGHPFTEAFF.

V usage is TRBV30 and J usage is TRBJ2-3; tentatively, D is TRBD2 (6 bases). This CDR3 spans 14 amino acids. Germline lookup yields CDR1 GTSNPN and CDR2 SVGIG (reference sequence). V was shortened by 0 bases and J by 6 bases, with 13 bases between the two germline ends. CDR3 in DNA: TGTGCCTGGAGTGTGGCGGGGCCCCCCGATACGCAGTATTTT. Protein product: CAWSVAGPPDTQYF.

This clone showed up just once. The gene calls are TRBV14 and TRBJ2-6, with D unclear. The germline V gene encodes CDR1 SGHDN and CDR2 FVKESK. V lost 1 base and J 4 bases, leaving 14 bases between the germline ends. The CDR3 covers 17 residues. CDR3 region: CASSQVRRGFGANVLTF. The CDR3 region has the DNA TGTGCCAGCAGCCAAGTAAGAAGAGGATTCGGGGCCAACGTCCTGACTTTC.

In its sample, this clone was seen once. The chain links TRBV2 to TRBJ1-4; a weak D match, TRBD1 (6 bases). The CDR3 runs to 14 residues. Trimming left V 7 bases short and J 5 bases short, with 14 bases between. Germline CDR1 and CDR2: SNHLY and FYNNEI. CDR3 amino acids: CASTVAGVNEKLFF. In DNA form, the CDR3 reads TGTGCCAGCACAGTAGCAGGGGTGAATGAAAAACTGTTTTTT.

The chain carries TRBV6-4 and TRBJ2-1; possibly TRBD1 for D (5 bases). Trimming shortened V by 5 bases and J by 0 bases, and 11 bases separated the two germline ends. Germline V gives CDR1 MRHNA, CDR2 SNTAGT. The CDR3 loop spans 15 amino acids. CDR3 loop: CASSPGADSYNEQFF. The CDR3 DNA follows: TGTGCCAGCAGTCCTGGGGCCGACTCCTACAATGAGCAGTTCTTC.

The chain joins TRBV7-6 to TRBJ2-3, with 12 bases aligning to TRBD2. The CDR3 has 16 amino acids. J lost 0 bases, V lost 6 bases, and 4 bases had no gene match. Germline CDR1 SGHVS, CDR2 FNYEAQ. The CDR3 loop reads CASSPGLAGSTDTQYF. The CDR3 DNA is TGTGCCAGCAGTCCCGGACTAGCGGGGAGCACAGATACGCAGTATTTT.

The CDR3 nucleotides read TGCGCCAGCAGCCGGGAACAGGGGGCGAACACCGGGGAGCTGTTTTTT. Encoded protein: CASSREQGANTGELFF. The chain joins TRBV5-1 to TRBJ2-2; 8 bases fit TRBD1. The CDR3 covers 16 residues. The V gene's germline CDR1 is SGHRS and CDR2 YFSETQ. V lost 4 bases and J lost 0; bases outside the gene matches: 5.